The rows below give T cell receptor beta chains drawn from one sample of a study of metastatic and nonmetastatic thyroid tumors. TCRdb recomputed clones from the PCR reads via MiXCR. This sample has around 21,000 clones, with around 19% found just once. The source material was blood. Receptor source: a male donor with papillary thyroid cancer or a benign thyroid nodule (not recorded which). Some clones in this sample may be carry-over from other donors' samples. CDR3s include the opening cysteine and the closing phenylalanine or tryptophan. Fields, in order: V gene, J gene, clone size, D gene, CDR3 protein, CDR3 DNA. A D gene is named only where the DNA matches it firmly. Clone size is not always given. Where it is, it says once, few, many or a class for expanded clones.

V gene: TRBV28; J gene: TRBJ2-1; clone size: many; D gene: .; CDR3 protein: CASSGTFNEQFF; CDR3 DNA: TGTGCCAGCAGCGGGACTTTCAATGAGCAGTTCTTC
V gene: TRBV6-1; J gene: TRBJ1-2; clone size: medium-sized; D gene: .; CDR3 protein: CASTGLTTYGYTF; CDR3 DNA: TGTGCCAGCACCGGTCTAACCACCTATGGCTACACCTTC
V gene: TRBV6-1; J gene: TRBJ1-1; clone size: many; D gene: TRBD1; CDR3 protein: CASKTGANTEAFF; CDR3 DNA: TGTGCCAGCAAAACAGGGGCAAACACTGAAGCTTTCTTT
V gene: TRBV20-1; J gene: TRBJ2-7; clone size: many; D gene: .; CDR3 protein: CSARQGTNEQYF; CDR3 DNA: TGCAGTGCTAGACAGGGGACCAACGAGCAGTACTTC
V gene: TRBV6-1; J gene: TRBJ2-3; clone size: many; D gene: TRBD2; CDR3 protein: CASSEAPGGGHGTDTQYF; CDR3 DNA: TGTGCCAGCAGTGAAGCGCCCGGCGGGGGGCACGGGACAGATACGCAGTATTTT
V gene: TRBV20-1; J gene: TRBJ1-5; clone size: many; D gene: .; CDR3 protein: CSARRANQPQHF; CDR3 DNA: TGCAGTGCCAGGAGGGCAAATCAGCCCCAGCATTTT
V gene: TRBV12-3/TRBV12-4; J gene: TRBJ1-5; clone size: many; D gene: .; CDR3 protein: CASSLIEGQPQHF; CDR3 DNA: TGTGCCAGCAGTTTAATAGAAGGCCAGCCCCAGCATTTT
V gene: TRBV20-1; J gene: TRBJ1-5; clone size: many; D gene: TRBD1; CDR3 protein: CSALDRLNSNQPQHF; CDR3 DNA: TGCAGTGCCTTGGACAGGCTTAATAGCAATCAGCCCCAGCATTTT
V gene: TRBV27; J gene: TRBJ2-1; clone size: .; D gene: TRBD2; CDR3 protein: CASSFPTSGLGDEQFF; CDR3 DNA: TGTGCCAGCAGTTTCCCGACTAGCGGACTAGGCGATGAGCAGTTCTTC
V gene: TRBV12-3/TRBV12-4; J gene: TRBJ2-3; clone size: many; D gene: TRBD2; CDR3 protein: CASSSGLKADTQYF; CDR3 DNA: TGTGCCAGCAGTTCGGGACTAAAAGCAGATACGCAGTATTTT
V gene: TRBV28; J gene: TRBJ2-1; clone size: many; D gene: .; CDR3 protein: CASSGRGSAEYNEQFF; CDR3 DNA: TGTGCCAGCAGTGGGCGGGGCAGCGCCGAATACAATGAGCAGTTCTTC
V gene: TRBV5-4; J gene: TRBJ1-2; clone size: many; D gene: .; CDR3 protein: CASSPNPDNYGYTF; CDR3 DNA: TGTGCCAGCAGCCCCAATCCTGATAACTATGGCTACACCTTC
V gene: TRBV20-1; J gene: TRBJ1-1; clone size: many; D gene: .; CDR3 protein: CSARDLMGANTEAFF; CDR3 DNA: TGCAGTGCTAGAGATCTGATGGGGGCAAACACTGAAGCTTTCTTT
V gene: TRBV6-2/TRBV6-3; J gene: TRBJ2-1; clone size: many; D gene: .; CDR3 protein: CASSYLWVLLAEGPTNNEQFF; CDR3 DNA: TGTGCCAGCAGTTATTTATGGGTCCTGTTAGCGGAGGGGCCTACTAACAATGAGCAGTTCTTC
V gene: TRBV7-6; J gene: TRBJ1-2; clone size: many; D gene: TRBD1; CDR3 protein: CASSFGQGNGYTF; CDR3 DNA: TGTGCCAGCAGCTTCGGACAGGGTAATGGCTACACCTTC
V gene: TRBV2; J gene: TRBJ2-2; clone size: many; D gene: .; CDR3 protein: CASKASANTGELFF; CDR3 DNA: TGTGCCAGCAAGGCTAGCGCTAACACCGGGGAGCTGTTTTTT
V gene: TRBV20-1; J gene: TRBJ2-7; clone size: .; D gene: .; CDR3 protein: CSAREGAYEQYF; CDR3 DNA: TGCAGTGCTAGAGAGGGGGCCTACGAGCAGTACTTC
V gene: TRBV7-6; J gene: TRBJ2-5; clone size: .; D gene: .; CDR3 protein: CASSLGPGSETQYF; CDR3 DNA: TGTGCCAGCAGCTTAGGGCCAGGGAGCGAGACCCAGTACTTC
V gene: TRBV30; J gene: TRBJ1-5; clone size: once; D gene: TRBD1; CDR3 protein: CAWSRQGNQPQHF; CDR3 DNA: TGTGCCTGGAGTCGACAGGGTAATCAGCCCCAGCATTTT
V gene: TRBV5-1; J gene: TRBJ2-1; clone size: .; D gene: .; CDR3 protein: CASTMEVHYNEQFF; CDR3 DNA: TGCGCCAGCACTATGGAGGTTCATTACAATGAGCAGTTCTTC